These 13 T cell receptor beta chains were all obtained from the same sample, sequenced in a study of blood T cell repertoires in COVID-19. Generated by immunoSEQ multiplex PCR, the TCRdb table keeps only in-frame clones and is missing some. The sample yields almost 80,000 clones, 75% to 95% seen once. Sequenced sample: peripheral blood. These receptors all come from a woman aged 80 or older with acute or convalescent COVID-19.

There are a few counts of this clone. The rearrangement links TRBV5-1 to TRBJ2-3; 8 positions agree with TRBD1. The germline gives CDR1 SGHRS, CDR2 YFSETQ. V trimming: 4 bases; J trimming: 4 bases; junction bases outside the gene matches: 11. CDR3 length: 16 amino acids. CDR3 protein: CASSPGQGTRADTQYF. The CDR3 DNA follows: TGCGCCAGCAGCCCCGGACAGGGAACCCGGGCAGATACGCAGTATTTT.

There are a few counts of this clone. V and J are TRBV23-1 and TRBJ2-7, with D possibly matching TRBD1 (6 bases). TRBV23-1 carries the ORF label, with uncertain function. The length of the CDR3 is 15 residues. Trimming shortened V by 0 bases and J by 0 bases, and 9 bases separated the two germline ends. CDR3: CASSQSDRSSYEQYF. The CDR3 bases are TGCGCCAGCAGTCAATCAGACAGGAGCTCCTACGAGCAGTACTTC.

The rearrangement joins TRBV28 to TRBJ2-1; 7 bases fit TRBD1. The germline V gene encodes CDR1 MDHEN and CDR2 SYDVKM. Trimming removed 3 bases from V and 6 bases from J; junction bases left unmatched: 8. This CDR3 spans 15 amino acids. CDR3 coding DNA: TGTGCCAGCAGTTTCGAAGGGACAGTCGGCAATGAGCAGTTCTTC. This sequence encodes CASSFEGTVGNEQFF.

The DNA for the CDR3 is TGCGCCAGCAGCCTCATTGGGGGACAGGGGGTAGATGGCTACACCTTC. It is translated as CASSLIGGQGVDGYTF. The genes are TRBV4-1 and TRBJ1-2; 11 nucleotides agree with TRBD1. From germline, CDR1 is MGHRA and CDR2 YSYEKL. There are 16 residues in the CDR3. Trimming took 4 bases from V and 6 from J; bases not matched to a gene: 10.

The chain uses TRBV5-4 and TRBJ2-5; 14 bases map to TRBD2. CDR3 size: 15 residues. V gave up 4 bases and J gave up 5 bases; unmatched junction bases: 4. CDR1 and CDR2 (germline): SGHNT, YYREEE (reference sequence). The CDR3 sequence is CASSMTSGGAETQYF. The CDR3 coding sequence is TGTGCCAGCAGCATGACTAGCGGGGGGGCGGAGACCCAGTACTTC.

Written as DNA, the CDR3 is TGTGCCAGCAGCGTCGGGACAGGCGATAATTCACCCCTCCACTTT. Protein product: CASSVGTGDNSPLHF. The genes are TRBV11-3 and TRBJ1-6; 8 bases map to TRBD1. CDR3 length: 15 residues. Trimming took 5 bases from V and 5 from J; bases not matched to a gene: 5. The V gene's germline CDR1 is SGHNT and CDR2 YENEEA.

This clone was observed a single time. The chain recombines TRBV19 with TRBJ1-1; 7 nucleotides match TRBD1. The ends lost 7 bases at V and 1 base at J; junction bases unmatched: 6. Germline CDR1 and CDR2: LNHDA and SQIVND (reference sequence). This CDR3 is 14 amino acids long. The CDR3: CASISPGGNTEAFF. The CDR3 DNA follows: TGTGCCAGTATATCCCCAGGGGGGAACACTGAAGCTTTCTTT.

The CDR3 bases are TGCGCCAGCAGCTTGACGGGGAGGAACTATGGCTACACCTTC. It yields the protein CASSLTGRNYGYTF. The chain employs TRBV5-1 and TRBJ1-2, with D unresolved. This CDR3 has 14 residues. Trimming took off 1 base at V and 2 bases at J, with 9 bases between the two ends. CDR1 and CDR2 from the germline V gene are SGHRS and YFSETQ.

The J gene is TRBJ1-3, the V gene TRBV2; D is undetermined. In germline, CDR1 is SNHLY, CDR2 FYNNEI. CDR3 size: 13 residues. Trimming took off 8 bases at V and 2 bases at J, with 10 bases between the two ends. CDR3 amino acids: CASESEPGNTIYF. CDR3 nucleotides: TGTGCCAGCGAAAGCGAGCCTGGAAACACCATATATTTT.

The chain links TRBV15 to TRBJ1-2; D is possibly TRBD1 (5 bases). Germline-derived CDR1 and CDR2 are LNHNV and YYDKDF (reference sequence). V was trimmed by 3 bases and J by 4 bases, leaving 12 bases between them. The CDR3 loop spans 14 amino acids. The CDR3 DNA is TGTGCCACCAGCAGTGGGGGAGGAGGCTATGGCTACACCTTC. Encoded protein: CATSSGGGGYGYTF.

The V gene is TRBV27, the J gene TRBJ2-3, with D tentatively TRBD1 (5 bases). The germline V gene has CDR1 MNHEY and CDR2 SMNVEV (reference sequence). V was pared by 5 bases and J by 3 bases, with 12 bases between. The CDR3 is 14 residues long. CDR3 DNA: TGTGCCAGCAGTCGTATGGGGCTTACAGATACGCAGTATTTT. Amino acids: CASSRMGLTDTQYF.

The chain links TRBV28 to TRBJ2-4; 8 nucleotides agree with TRBD2. Germline trimming cut 5 bases from V and 7 bases from J; bases unmatched to any gene: 10. Germline assignment: CDR1 MDHEN and CDR2 SYDVKM. This CDR3 region has 15 residues. The CDR3 loop reads CASSRLAGSSNIQYF. The CDR3 coding sequence is TGTGCCAGCAGTCGCTTAGCGGGAAGTTCTAACATTCAGTACTTC.

The rearrangement links TRBV18 to TRBJ2-5, with D uncertain. The ends were cut back, 6 bases at V and 4 bases at J, with 12 bases in the middle. The CDR3 has 13 residues. Germline values: CDR1 KGHSH, CDR2 LQKENI. The CDR3, as DNA: TGTGCCAGCTCGGAGTTTATGGGAGAGACCCAGTACTTC. Translating it yields CASSEFMGETQYF.